This T cell receptor (beta chain) was captured in a study of CD8 T cells in Susac syndrome. Trimming cost V 6 bases and J 7 bases, with 12 bases left between them. The CDR3 totals 12 residues. The V gene's germline CDR1 is MNHNY and CDR2 SVGAGI (reference sequence). With random hexamers, reverse transcription was performed on about 0.5 to 1 ug of RNA. TCRdb passed the immunoSEQ multiplex PCR reads through MiXCR, listing each CDR3 protein once. Seen here are about 150,000 distinct CDR3 sequences, under 95% observed once, and the top ten hold around 0.1%. The V call is TRBV6-6, the J call TRBJ1-1; D is ambiguous. The sequencing input was CD4+ T cells from PBMCs. This receptor was taken from a human donor with multiple sclerosis. CDR3 residues: CASSLTGDEAFF. The DNA of the CDR3 is TGTGCCAGCAGCCTTACGGGCGATGAAGCTTTCTTT.